Listed below are T cell receptor beta chains from one sample, sequenced in a study of cytotoxic CD8 clonotypes in ibrutinib-treated CLL. Sequenced by immunoSEQ multiplex PCR; TCRdb stores in-frame clones only, minus some. Of some 200,000 clones detected, approximately 75% appear once; the ten largest clones hold 11%. The sequencing used PBMCs, collected after 12 months of ibrutinib treatment. The receptors were gathered from a human donor with chronic lymphocytic leukemia. CDR3s include the opening cysteine and the closing phenylalanine or tryptophan. A D gene is named only where the DNA matches it firmly. Size tells how often a clone was seen (once, few, many) or the class of an expanded clone, and some rows leave it out.

J: TRBJ2-3; V: TRBV19; D: TRBD1; size: NA; CDR3: CASSIGQGVGLTDTQYF; DNA: TGTGCCAGTAGTATCGGACAGGGGGTAGGTTTGACAGATACGCAGTATTTT
J: TRBJ2-7; V: TRBV6-5; D: NA; size: NA; CDR3: CASSYGQTFYEQYF; DNA: TGTGCCAGCAGTTATGGGCAGACCTTCTACGAGCAGTACTTC
J: TRBJ1-2; V: TRBV7-2; D: NA; size: NA; CDR3: CASSLVIQDNGYTF; DNA: TGTGCCAGCAGCTTAGTAATACAGGATAATGGCTACACCTTC
J: TRBJ2-6; V: TRBV14; D: NA; size: few; CDR3: CASSQGRYGPGANVLTF; DNA: TGTGCCAGCAGCCAAGGTCGGTACGGTCCTGGGGCCAACGTCCTGACTTTC
J: TRBJ1-1; V: TRBV5-5; D: NA; size: NA; CDR3: CASSPVGRLGTEAFF; DNA: TGTGCCAGCAGCCCGGTGGGGCGGTTAGGCACTGAAGCTTTCTTT
J: TRBJ2-2; V: TRBV6-1; D: TRBD2; size: NA; CDR3: CASSELAGNTGELFF; DNA: TGTGCCAGCAGTGAACTAGCGGGGAACACCGGGGAGCTGTTTTTT
J: TRBJ2-1; V: TRBV6-6; D: NA; size: NA; CDR3: CASSYGADEQFF; DNA: TGTGCCAGCAGTTACGGGGCGGATGAGCAGTTCTTC
J: TRBJ1-1; V: TRBV7-3; D: TRBD1; size: NA; CDR3: CASSPPRGQGNTEAFF; DNA: TGTGCCAGCAGCCCCCCTCGGGGACAGGGGAACACTGAAGCTTTCTTT
J: TRBJ1-2; V: TRBV9; D: TRBD1; size: few; CDR3: CASSVVPGQLYTF; DNA: TGTGCCAGCAGCGTAGTTCCGGGACAGCTATACACCTTC
J: TRBJ1-2; V: TRBV30; D: NA; size: NA; CDR3: CAWAGPAPTF; DNA: TGTGCCTGGGCGGGTCCCGCACCCACCTTC
J: TRBJ1-3; V: TRBV28; D: NA; size: NA; CDR3: CASSLRILGNTIYF; DNA: TGTGCCAGCAGTCTCCGGATTTTGGGAAACACCATATATTTT
J: TRBJ2-2; V: TRBV5-1; D: TRBD1; size: NA; CDR3: CASSLSTQGTGELFF; DNA: TGCGCCAGCAGCTTATCAACACAGGGGACCGGGGAGCTGTTTTTT
J: TRBJ1-1; V: TRBV11-2; D: NA; size: NA; CDR3: CASSSDSSGAMNTEAFF; DNA: TGTGCCAGCAGCTCAGACTCGTCTGGTGCCATGAACACTGAAGCTTTCTTT
J: TRBJ1-2; V: TRBV5-1; D: NA; size: NA; CDR3: CASSGAKMGGHNYGYTF; DNA: TGCGCCAGCAGCGGGGCTAAGATGGGCGGTCATAACTATGGCTACACCTTC
J: TRBJ1-5; V: TRBV27; D: NA; size: NA; CDR3: CASSLVGGNQPQHF; DNA: TGTGCCAGCAGTTTAGTGGGGGGCAATCAGCCCCAGCATTTT
J: TRBJ2-1; V: TRBV9; D: TRBD1; size: NA; CDR3: CASSARWGQGTDEQFF; DNA: TGTGCCAGCAGCGCGCGGTGGGGACAGGGGACGGATGAGCAGTTCTTC
J: TRBJ2-7; V: TRBV20-1; D: NA; size: NA; CDR3: CSARDGYEQYF; DNA: TGCAGTGCTAGAGACGGCTACGAGCAGTACTTC
J: TRBJ1-1; V: TRBV7-9; D: NA; size: NA; CDR3: CASSFMSAGDGTEAFF; DNA: TGTGCCAGCAGCTTTATGAGCGCAGGGGACGGCACTGAAGCTTTCTTT
J: TRBJ1-1; V: TRBV6-1; D: NA; size: NA; CDR3: CASSVVTTEAFF; DNA: TGTGCCAGCAGTGTGGTCACTACTGAAGCTTTCTTT
J: TRBJ2-5; V: TRBV27; D: NA; size: NA; CDR3: CASKQLIDSQETQYF; DNA: TGTGCCAGCAAGCAGTTGATCGACAGCCAAGAGACCCAGTACTTC
J: TRBJ1-3; V: TRBV9; D: NA; size: NA; CDR3: CASSVETYGNTIYF; DNA: TGTGCCAGCAGCGTAGAGACATATGGAAACACCATATATTTT
J: TRBJ2-1; V: TRBV5-4; D: TRBD1; size: NA; CDR3: CASSGRDRANEQFF; DNA: TGTGCCAGCAGCGGCCGGGACAGGGCCAATGAGCAGTTCTTC
J: TRBJ1-1; V: TRBV5-1; D: NA; size: once; CDR3: CASSLVSGHTEAFF; DNA: TGCGCCAGCAGCTTGGTTTCGGGGCACACTGAAGCTTTCTTT
J: TRBJ2-5; V: TRBV23-1; D: NA; size: NA; CDR3: CASRGAQYF; DNA: TGCGCCAGCAGGGGGGCCCAGTACTTC
J: TRBJ1-2; V: TRBV30; D: NA; size: once; CDR3: CAWSTRTGNYGYTF; DNA: TGTGCCTGGAGCACAAGAACAGGGAACTATGGCTACACCTTC
J: TRBJ2-1; V: TRBV5-6; D: TRBD2; size: NA; CDR3: CASSPNSGGGGKFF; DNA: TGTGCCAGCAGCCCGAATAGCGGGGGCGGAGGGAAGTTCTTC
J: TRBJ1-5; V: TRBV5-1; D: NA; size: NA; CDR3: CASSLGDRDNQPQHF; DNA: TGCGCCAGCAGCTTGGGTGACAGAGACAATCAGCCCCAGCATTTT
J: TRBJ2-2; V: TRBV29-1; D: TRBD2; size: NA; CDR3: CSGAGGSTGELFF; DNA: TGCAGCGGAGCGGGAGGGAGTACCGGGGAGCTGTTTTTT